Listed below are T cell receptor beta chains from one sample, sequenced in a study of blood T cell repertoires in COVID-19. Produced via immunoSEQ multiplex PCR; TCRdb's table is partial and in-frame only. The table includes 45,000 to 60,000 clones, less than 95% detected once. The sequenced material came from peripheral blood. These receptors all come from a middle-aged man with acute or convalescent COVID-19. Both conserved end residues are part of each CDR3. Each record gives: V gene, D gene, clone size, J gene, CDR3 protein, CDR3 DNA. The D gene is left open where the match is weak. For some rows the clone size is stated as once, few or many, or as a class when expanded; others skip it.

V gene: TRBV2; D gene: TRBD2; clone size: .; J gene: TRBJ2-7; CDR3 protein: CASSSGTSGVYEQYF; CDR3 DNA: TGTGCCAGCAGCTCCGGGACTAGCGGGGTCTACGAGCAGTACTTC
V gene: TRBV5-4; D gene: .; clone size: .; J gene: TRBJ2-7; CDR3 protein: CASSLRQGPGEQYF; CDR3 DNA: TGTGCCAGCAGCTTGAGGCAGGGGCCGGGCGAGCAGTACTTC
V gene: TRBV5-1; D gene: .; clone size: .; J gene: TRBJ2-2; CDR3 protein: CASSLAPGSSATGELFF; CDR3 DNA: TGCGCCAGCAGCTTGGCCCCGGGGTCGAGTGCCACCGGGGAGCTGTTTTTT
V gene: TRBV29-1; D gene: TRBD1; clone size: .; J gene: TRBJ1-1; CDR3 protein: CSVAQGTGGTEAFF; CDR3 DNA: TGCAGCGTTGCTCAGGGGACAGGGGGCACTGAAGCTTTCTTT
V gene: TRBV18; D gene: TRBD2; clone size: .; J gene: TRBJ2-5; CDR3 protein: CASSSTSGGPETQYF; CDR3 DNA: TGTGCCAGCTCATCGACTAGCGGGGGGCCAGAGACCCAGTACTTC
V gene: TRBV28; D gene: .; clone size: .; J gene: TRBJ2-7; CDR3 protein: CASTSYMTTGGSYEQYF; CDR3 DNA: TGTGCCAGCACATCATATATGACGACAGGAGGCTCCTACGAGCAGTACTTC
V gene: TRBV11-2; D gene: TRBD1; clone size: .; J gene: TRBJ2-5; CDR3 protein: CASSPAGGNRGGETQYF; CDR3 DNA: TGTGCCAGCAGCCCGGCGGGTGGTAACAGGGGTGGAGAGACCCAGTACTTC
V gene: TRBV2; D gene: TRBD1; clone size: .; J gene: TRBJ2-7; CDR3 protein: CASGATGWSYEQYF; CDR3 DNA: TGTGCCAGCGGGGCGACAGGGTGGTCCTACGAGCAGTACTTC
V gene: TRBV27; D gene: TRBD1; clone size: .; J gene: TRBJ2-6; CDR3 protein: CASSFRGGRGASSSSGANVLTF; CDR3 DNA: TGTGCCAGCAGTTTTCGAGGGGGCCGGGGCGCATCATCCTCCTCTGGGGCCAACGTCCTGACTTTC
V gene: TRBV5-1; D gene: TRBD2; clone size: .; J gene: TRBJ2-3; CDR3 protein: CASSRGLETDTQYF; CDR3 DNA: TGCGCCAGCAGCAGGGGACTAGAGACGGATACGCAGTATTTT
V gene: TRBV19; D gene: TRBD1; clone size: .; J gene: TRBJ1-5; CDR3 protein: CASSPDRGQGQPQHF; CDR3 DNA: TGTGCCAGTAGTCCGGACAGGGGGCAGGGACAGCCCCAGCATTTT
V gene: TRBV5-1; D gene: .; clone size: .; J gene: TRBJ1-2; CDR3 protein: CASSLNLAKSYGYTF; CDR3 DNA: TGCGCCAGCAGCTTGAATTTAGCGAAAAGTTATGGCTACACCTTC
V gene: TRBV18; D gene: TRBD1; clone size: .; J gene: TRBJ1-1; CDR3 protein: CASSPDRGTPEAFF; CDR3 DNA: TGTGCCAGCTCACCCGACAGGGGGACCCCTGAAGCTTTCTTT
V gene: TRBV5-8; D gene: .; clone size: .; J gene: TRBJ2-7; CDR3 protein: CASSSLVPGYEQYF; CDR3 DNA: TGTGCCAGCAGCTCCCTTGTACCAGGCTACGAGCAGTACTTC
V gene: TRBV5-1; D gene: TRBD1; clone size: .; J gene: TRBJ1-5; CDR3 protein: CASSSTGASNQPQHF; CDR3 DNA: TGCGCCAGCAGCTCGACAGGGGCAAGCAATCAGCCCCAGCATTTT
V gene: TRBV5-1; D gene: .; clone size: .; J gene: TRBJ1-2; CDR3 protein: CASSLAPGVDYGYTF; CDR3 DNA: TGCGCCAGCAGCTTGGCCCCAGGGGTAGACTATGGCTACACCTTC
V gene: TRBV24-1; D gene: TRBD1; clone size: .; J gene: TRBJ2-5; CDR3 protein: CATSDWTGEETQYF; CDR3 DNA: TGTGCCACCAGTGATTGGACAGGGGAAGAGACCCAGTACTTC
V gene: TRBV24-1; D gene: .; clone size: .; J gene: TRBJ1-1; CDR3 protein: CANGTMNPNTEAFF; CDR3 DNA: TGTGCCAACGGGACAATGAATCCGAACACTGAAGCTTTCTTT
V gene: TRBV30; D gene: .; clone size: few; J gene: TRBJ1-1; CDR3 protein: CAWSVRSKFEAFF; CDR3 DNA: TGTGCCTGGAGTGTACGTTCTAAGTTTGAAGCTTTCTTT
V gene: TRBV6-6; D gene: .; clone size: .; J gene: TRBJ1-1; CDR3 protein: CASSYSLGLTEAFF; CDR3 DNA: TGTGCCAGCAGTTACTCTTTGGGGCTAACTGAAGCTTTCTTT
V gene: TRBV6-2/TRBV6-3; D gene: .; clone size: .; J gene: TRBJ1-1; CDR3 protein: CASSYSRVNTEAFF; CDR3 DNA: TGTGCCAGCAGTTACTCGAGGGTGAACACTGAAGCTTTCTTT
V gene: TRBV6-8; D gene: TRBD1; clone size: .; J gene: TRBJ2-7; CDR3 protein: CASRLTRDRGYEQYF; CDR3 DNA: TGTGCCAGCAGACTCACCCGGGACAGGGGTTACGAGCAGTACTTC
V gene: TRBV5-8; D gene: .; clone size: .; J gene: TRBJ2-1; CDR3 protein: CASSPRQDLIGNEQFF; CDR3 DNA: TGTGCCAGCAGCCCCCGACAGGACCTAATAGGGAATGAGCAGTTCTTC
V gene: TRBV3-1/TRBV3-2; D gene: .; clone size: .; J gene: TRBJ1-4; CDR3 protein: CASSPGLGEKLFF; CDR3 DNA: TGTGCCAGCAGCCCGGGACTCGGTGAAAAACTGTTTTTT
V gene: TRBV25-1; D gene: .; clone size: once; J gene: TRBJ2-2; CDR3 protein: CASSVLSTSNTGELFF; CDR3 DNA: TGTGCCAGCAGTGTGCTTTCGACATCGAACACCGGGGAGCTGTTTTTT
V gene: TRBV4-2; D gene: TRBD1; clone size: .; J gene: TRBJ1-3; CDR3 protein: CASSQDLKQGGNTIYF; CDR3 DNA: TGTGCCAGCAGCCAAGATCTAAAACAGGGGGGGAACACCATATATTTT